The 23 T cell receptor beta chains listed next were all sequenced from one sample in a study of cytomegalovirus exposure and HLA in healthy donors. The PCR made use of 60 Vbeta and 13 Jbeta primers. Method: immunoSEQ multiplex PCR; TCRdb's copy keeps in-frame clones and lacks some. The sample holds about 200,000 clones. The source material was PBMCs. The receptor set was obtained from a boy between 10 and 17 years old in good health and CMV-seronegative.

V is TRBV18 and J is TRBJ1-6; D possibly corresponds to TRBD1 (6 bases). This CDR3 contains 13 residues. Trimming cost V 10 bases and J 8 bases, with 15 bases left between them. Germline-derived CDR1 and CDR2 are KGHSH and LQKENI. In DNA, the CDR3 is TGTGCCAAGCTCTTACAGGGTTATTCACCCCTCCACTTT. Its protein product is CAKLLQGYSPLHF.

This chain connects TRBV7-8 to TRBJ1-4, with TRBD1 identical over 7 bases. In germline, CDR1 is SGHVS, CDR2 FQNEAQ. The ends lost 10 bases at V and 7 bases at J; junction bases unmatched: 9. The CDR3 totals 13 residues. In DNA, the CDR3 is TGTGCCACTAGAAAAAACAGGGGTGAAAAACTGTTTTTT. Protein sequence: CATRKNRGEKLFF. Complete variable domain (other parts from reference TRBV7-8 and TRBJ1-4): GAGVSQSPRYKVAKRGQDVALRCDPISGHVSLFWYQQALGQGPEFLTYFQNEAQLDKSGLPSDRFFAERPEGSVSTLKIQRTQQEDSAVYLCATRKNRGEKLFFGSGTQLSVL.

The chain carries TRBV9 and TRBJ1-1; D uncertain. The CDR3 loop spans 15 amino acids. Germline lookup yields CDR1 SGDLS and CDR2 YYNGEE. With 3 bases removed from V and 4 bases from J, the gap between germline ends came to 16 bases. This chain's CDR3 is CASSALGSRGTEAFF. CDR3 DNA sequence: TGTGCCAGCAGCGCGTTGGGATCGCGGGGCACTGAAGCTTTCTTT. The full variable domain, in which reference TRBV9 and TRBJ1-1 provide the parts outside the CDR3, is DSGVTQTPKHLITATGQRVTLRCSPRSGDLSVYWYQQSLDQGLQFLIQYYNGEERAKGNILERFSAQQFPDLHSELNLSSLELGDSALYFCASSALGSRGTEAFFGQGTRLTVV.

This chain links TRBV25-1 with TRBJ1-2; D is undetermined. V lost 4 bases and J 0 bases, leaving 15 bases between the germline ends. Looked up from germline, CDR1 is MGHDK and CDR2 is SYGVNS. CDR3 length: 16 amino acids. The CDR3 sequence: CASSAFGSDTNYGYTF. CDR3 DNA sequence: TGTGCCAGCAGTGCGTTTGGCTCTGACACTAACTATGGCTACACCTTC.

This chain joins TRBV7-6 and TRBJ2-1; D may be TRBD2 (6 bases). The germline gives CDR1 SGHVS, CDR2 FNYEAQ. Trimming removed 6 bases at V and 5 bases at J, with 11 bases between. The CDR3 is 13 residues long. The CDR3 region has the DNA TGTGCCAGCAGGTTATCGGGGGACAATGAGCAGTTCTTC. It specifies CASRLSGDNEQFF.

The gene calls are TRBV7-8 and TRBJ2-6; 7 positions agree with TRBD1. The CDR3 spans 19 residues. Per the germline V gene, CDR1 is SGHVS and CDR2 is FQNEAQ. Trimming removed 4 bases from V and 1 base from J; junction bases left unmatched: 13. As DNA, the CDR3 is TGTGCCAGCAGCTCCCTTAGGACAGGTCCCTCTTCTGGGGCCAACGTCCTGACTTTC. This translates into CASSSLRTGPSSGANVLTF.

The chain is built from TRBV5-4 and TRBJ2-2; 8 bases match TRBD1. CDR1 is SGHNT and CDR2 is YYREEE in the germline V gene (reference sequence). The J segment lost 5 bases and the V segment lost 5 bases, leaving 8 bases of the junction unmatched. This CDR3 comprises 15 residues. Here the CDR3 DNA reads TGTGCCAGCAGTCAGACAGGGGCCCGAACCGGGGAGCTGTTTTTT. Translated: CASSQTGARTGELFF.

The chain carries TRBV2 and TRBJ2-1, with TRBD2 as a possible D gene (7 bases). Germline CDR1 and CDR2: SNHLY and FYNNEI. This CDR3 comprises 15 residues. Trimming pared 10 bases from V and 2 bases from J, leaving 18 bases between. The CDR3 nucleotides read TGTGCCACTAACTTAGGGGGGGCGACCTACAATGAGCAGTTCTTC. It encodes CATNLGGATYNEQFF.

This chain joins TRBV30 and TRBJ2-7, with 9 positions matching TRBD2. V lost 6 bases and J lost 0; bases outside the gene matches: 18. CDR1 and CDR2 (germline): GTSNPN, SVGIG (reference sequence). The CDR3 spans 18 residues. The CDR3 sequence is CACSPGASGGQSSYEQYF. The CDR3, as DNA: TGTGCCTGTTCTCCCGGGGCCAGCGGGGGGCAAAGCTCCTACGAGCAGTACTTC.

The chain combines TRBV7-9 with TRBJ2-7; TRBD2 might be the D (6 bases). CDR1 and CDR2 (germline): SEHNR, FQNEAQ (reference sequence). The CDR3 runs 14 residues. Between the trimmed V and J ends, which lost 1 base and 7 bases, there was a span of 14 bases. The CDR3 loop reads CASSLGRGSLEQYF. DNA of the CDR3: TGTGCCAGCAGCTTAGGGAGGGGCAGCTTAGAGCAGTACTTC.

The gene calls are TRBV5-4 and TRBJ2-3; 8 bases fit TRBD1. The CDR3 is made up of 16 amino acids. Looked up from germline, CDR1 is SGHNT and CDR2 is YYREEE (reference sequence). The V and J ends lost 0 bases and 4 bases, in that order; junction bases with no gene match: 7. The CDR3 DNA reads as TGTGCCAGCAGCTTGGTCGGACAGGGTGCCGCAGATACGCAGTATTTT. The encoded protein is CASSLVGQGAADTQYF.

The gene calls are TRBV11-1 and TRBJ2-7; D may be TRBD1 (6 bases). This CDR3 contains 15 residues. The germline CDR1 and CDR2 sequences are SGHAT and FQDESV (reference sequence). Trimming took off 5 bases at V and 0 bases at J, with 14 bases between the two ends. This chain's CDR3 is CASSQPGTLSYEQYF. The CDR3 DNA follows: TGTGCCAGCAGCCAGCCCGGGACACTCTCCTACGAGCAGTACTTC.

The genes are TRBV25-1 and TRBJ1-1, with 8 positions matching TRBD1. The germline gives CDR1 MGHDK, CDR2 SYGVNS. Unmatched junction bases numbered 11, after V lost 4 bases and J lost 4 bases. CDR3 length: 16 residues. CDR3 coding DNA: TGTGCCAGCAGTGTCCGGGACAGGACCCCGGTCACTGAAGCTTTCTTT. Translating it yields CASSVRDRTPVTEAFF. Complete variable domain (other parts from reference TRBV25-1 and TRBJ1-1): EADIYQTPRYLVIGTGKKITLECSQTMGHDKMYWYQQDPGMELHLIHYSYGVNSTEKGDLSSESTVSRIRTEHFPLTLESARPSHTSQYLCASSVRDRTPVTEAFFGQGTRLTVV.

The chain joins TRBV4-1 to TRBJ1-1, with 11 bases lining up with TRBD1. This CDR3 comprises 15 residues. Germline assignment: CDR1 MGHRA and CDR2 YSYEKL. V dropped 3 bases and J dropped 4; count of bases not matched to a gene: 4. The CDR3 loop reads CASSHGGTGGTEAFF. Written as DNA, the CDR3 is TGCGCCAGCAGCCATGGGGGGACAGGGGGCACTGAAGCTTTCTTT.

The chain uses TRBV30 and TRBJ1-1, with TRBD1 matching over 8 bases. CDR3 length equals 15 residues. Germline trimming cut 3 bases from V and 8 bases from J; bases unmatched to any gene: 14. Germline CDR1 GTSNPN, CDR2 SVGIG (reference sequence). CDR3 in DNA: TGTGCCTGGAGCCTTGGTGGCAGGGGGCGAACAGAAGCTTTCTTT. As protein: CAWSLGGRGRTEAFF. Combining the CDR3 with reference TRBV30 and TRBJ1-1 gives the whole variable domain SQTIHQWPATLVQPVGSPLSLECTVEGTSNPNLYWYRQAAGRGLQLLFYSVGIGQISSEVPQNLSASRPQDRQFILSSKKLLLSDSGFYLCAWSLGGRGRTEAFFGQGTRLTVV.

This chain links TRBV9 with TRBJ2-6, with TRBD1 matching over 11 bases. This CDR3 is 17 amino acids long. Germline trimming cut 3 bases from V and 2 bases from J; bases unmatched to any gene: 4. Per germline, CDR1 SGDLS and CDR2 YYNGEE. CDR3 nucleotide sequence: TGTGCCAGCAGCGAGGGGGACAGGGGGACTGGGGCCAACGTCCTGACTTTC. Translating gives CASSEGDRGTGANVLTF.

The V and J genes are TRBV6-5 and TRBJ1-2, with 7 positions matching TRBD1. V gave up 6 bases and J gave up 5 bases; unmatched junction bases: 6. The CDR3 runs to 13 residues. Germline V gene sequence: CDR1 MNHEY, CDR2 SVGAGI. CDR3 sequence reads: CASRLQGEYGYTF. Here the CDR3 DNA reads TGTGCCAGCAGGCTCCAGGGGGAGTATGGCTACACCTTC.

The gene calls are TRBV28 and TRBJ1-2; 10 positions agree with TRBD1. V was pared by 8 bases and J by 8 bases, with 11 bases of the junction left unmatched. From germline, CDR1 is MDHEN and CDR2 SYDVKM. This CDR3 contains 14 residues. CDR3 sequence: CASRSGTGVGGYTF. As DNA, the CDR3 is TGTGCCAGCCGGTCCGGGACAGGGGTGGGGGGCTACACCTTC.

This chain joins TRBV5-1 and TRBJ2-2, with unresolved D. V lost 4 bases to trimming and J lost 5 bases, with 9 bases between them. The CDR3 extends over 13 amino acids. Germline-derived CDR1 and CDR2 are SGHRS and YFSETQ. DNA for the CDR3: TGCGCCAGCAGCCTAGGAAGTACCGGGGAGCTGTTTTTT. Its translation: CASSLGSTGELFF.

The chain employs TRBV10-1 and TRBJ2-1, with 9 bases fitting TRBD2. CDR1 is WNHNN and CDR2 is SYGVQD in the germline V gene (reference sequence). J was trimmed by 5 bases and V by 0 bases; bases with no gene match: 8. This CDR3 contains 17 residues. CDR3 sequence (DNA): TGCGCCAGCAGTGAGTCCGTAGCGGGGGTTACCGACAATGAGCAGTTCTTC. Encoded protein: CASSESVAGVTDNEQFF.

This chain connects TRBV6-5 to TRBJ2-4; D remains unclear. Germline CDR1 and CDR2: MNHEY and SVGAGI. The CDR3 consists of 14 residues. Trimming stripped 4 bases from V and 7 bases from J, with 14 bases between. The CDR3, as DNA: TGTGCCAGCAGTTCCCCCTCTCACGGGAACATTCAGTACTTC. Translating gives CASSSPSHGNIQYF.

CDR3 sequence reads: CASSVVARGAYNEQFF. The CDR3 DNA reads TGTGCCAGCAGCGTAGTTGCGCGGGGGGCCTACAATGAGCAGTTCTTC. The V gene is TRBV9, the J gene TRBJ2-1; 8 nucleotides agree with TRBD2. CDR3 length: 16 amino acids. Germline V gene data show CDR1 as SGDLS and CDR2 as YYNGEE. V lost 0 bases to trimming and J lost 2 bases; unmatched junction nucleotides: 4.

V usage is TRBV6-1 and J usage is TRBJ2-1; 9 bases align to TRBD1. CDR3 length: 13 residues. V was clipped by 8 bases and J by 7 bases; unmatched bases: 6. From germline, CDR1 is MNHNS and CDR2 SASEGT. The CDR3 DNA reads as TGTGCCAGCGTCGATGACAGGGGGAATGAGCAGTTCTTC. This sequence encodes CASVDDRGNEQFF.